The clone carrying this TCR beta chain was observed a single time. These data are taken from a study of blood T cell repertoires in COVID-19. Sequenced by immunoSEQ multiplex PCR; TCRdb stores in-frame clones only, minus some. The repertoire consists of around 39,000 clones, with about 86% occurring once and the leading ten covering about 5.5%. Germline V CDR1 and CDR2: PRHDT, FYEKMQ (reference sequence). J was trimmed by 2 bases and V by 5 bases; bases with no gene match: 5. This CDR3 region has 15 residues. The TCR originated in a man aged 40-50 years with active COVID-19. The sample comprised peripheral blood. This chain connects TRBV13 to TRBJ2-5; TRBD2 matches 10 bases. As DNA, the CDR3 is TGTGCCAGCAGCCAACTAGCGGGAATTCAAGAGACCCAGTACTTC. As protein: CASSQLAGIQETQYF.